The 12 T cell receptor beta chains given below trace back to one sample, sequenced in a study of blood T cell repertoires in COVID-19. Here immunoSEQ multiplex PCR was the method, and the copy in TCRdb shows in-frame clones only, minus some. The sample consists of fewer than 80,000 clones, 86% of them appearing once. Sequencing input: peripheral blood. These TCRs come from a man aged 30-40 years with acute or convalescent COVID-19.

The chain couples TRBV3-1 (or the pseudogene TRBV3-2) to TRBJ2-3, with D possibly TRBD2 on 6 matching bases. This CDR3 comprises 15 residues. V lost 4 bases and J lost 3, with 14 bases in between. CDR1 is LGHDT, CDR2 YNNKEL, per germline (reference sequence). CDR3 region: CASSPLRGRTDTQYF. CDR3 bases: TGTGCCAGCAGCCCCCTCCGGGGGAGGACAGATACGCAGTATTTT.

This sequence joins TRBV27 and TRBJ2-7, with 7 nucleotides matching TRBD1. Losses at the gene ends were 6 bases for V and 5 bases for J; bases not matched to a gene: 13. CDR3 length equals 15 residues. Per the germline V gene, CDR1 is MNHEY and CDR2 is SMNVEV (reference sequence). DNA of the CDR3: TGTGCCAGCAGCGACTCCGGGACAGAGTTGGACGAGCAGTACTTC. It is translated as CASSDSGTELDEQYF.

The V gene is TRBV6-6, the J gene TRBJ2-7, with TRBD2 identical over 10 bases. The CDR3 is 15 amino acids. V was clipped by 6 bases and J by 6 bases; unmatched bases: 11. Germline CDR1 is MNHNY and CDR2 is SVGAGI (reference sequence). In nucleotides, the CDR3 is TGTGCCAGCAGACCAGGCAGCGGGGGGGTGTCCGAGCAGTACGTC. This encodes CASRPGSGGVSEQYV.

This chain connects TRBV21-1 to TRBJ1-6. TRBV21-1 is listed as a pseudogene. The CDR3 sequence is 17 residues long. CDR3 loop: CASSPAHPGSYNSPLHF. The CDR3 DNA follows: TGTGCCAGCAGTCCTGCACACCCGGGCTCCTATAATTCACCCCTCCACTTT.

The rearrangement joins TRBV20-1 to TRBJ1-4, with D unclear. The V and J ends lost 7 bases and 1 base respectively, with 4 bases between them. The CDR3 has 11 amino acids. Germline CDR1 reads DFQATT; CDR2 reads SNEGSKA (reference sequence). This chain's CDR3 is CSGRTNEKLFF. The CDR3 DNA reads as TGCAGTGGGAGAACTAATGAAAAACTGTTTTTT.

The chain recombines TRBV29-1 with TRBJ1-2; TRBD1 agrees at 8 bases. The V gene end was trimmed by 5 bases and the J gene end by 6 bases; junction bases not matched to a gene: 23. The germline V gene has CDR1 SQVTM and CDR2 ANQGSEA. CDR3 size: 18 residues. The CDR3 nucleotides read TGCAGCGTTTTTCTATTTGGGGGACAGGCTCTGGGAAGGAATGGCTACACCTTC. Translating it yields CSVFLFGGQALGRNGYTF.

The chain couples TRBV5-4 to TRBJ1-1; 8 bases align to TRBD1. CDR3 length: 15 residues. Germline CDR1 SGHNT, CDR2 YYREEE (reference sequence). V lost 0 bases to trimming and J lost 4 bases; unmatched junction nucleotides: 5. This chain's CDR3 is CASSLAKQGGTEAFF. In nucleotides, the CDR3 is TGTGCCAGCAGCTTGGCCAAACAGGGGGGCACTGAAGCTTTCTTT.

This clone was detected a few times. This chain links TRBV18 with TRBJ2-7; 10 bases match TRBD1. In germline, CDR1 is KGHSH, CDR2 LQKENI. Germline trimming cut 5 bases from V and 6 bases from J; bases unmatched to any gene: 7. The CDR3 has 14 amino acids. The CDR3 DNA reads TGTGCCAGCTCATCAGGGACAGGGGAAGGCGAGCAGTACTTC. It yields the protein CASSSGTGEGEQYF.

This chain connects TRBV10-3 to TRBJ2-7; D is unclear. The V end was cut by 10 bases, the J end by 4 bases, with 14 bases between. The germline V gene encodes CDR1 ENHRY and CDR2 SYGVKD. This CDR3 has 12 residues. CDR3 DNA: TGTGCCACCGGCGCTGACACGTACGAGCAGTACGTC. Protein product: CATGADTYEQYV.

A few counts support this clone. The rearrangement joins TRBV19 to TRBJ1-4; D gene uncertain. Germline-derived CDR1 and CDR2 are LNHDA and SQIVND (reference sequence). Trimming removed 3 bases from V and 7 bases from J, with 9 bases in between. CDR3 length equals 13 residues. CDR3 residues: CASSIMSGEKLFF. The CDR3 DNA follows: TGTGCCAGTAGTATCATGTCAGGTGAAAAACTGTTTTTT.

The chain recombines TRBV2 with TRBJ1-1; D not certain. CDR1 SNHLY and CDR2 FYNNEI come from the germline V gene. Trimming removed 5 bases from V and 1 base from J, with 11 bases in between. There are 14 residues in the CDR3. The DNA for the CDR3 is TGTGCCAGCAGTTCAAGCGGCGGGAACACTGAAGCTTTCTTT. It is translated as CASSSSGGNTEAFF.

V and J are TRBV5-1 and TRBJ1-1; D may be TRBD1 (5 bases). Germline V gives CDR1 SGHRS, CDR2 YFSETQ. The CDR3 runs to 13 residues. Between the trimmed V and J ends, which lost 3 bases and 1 base, there was a span of 7 bases. CDR3 nucleotides: TGCGCCAGCAGCTGGGACTGGAACACTGAAGCTTTCTTT. Its translation: CASSWDWNTEAFF. Drawing the rest from reference TRBV5-1 and TRBJ1-1, the complete variable domain is KAGVTQTPRYLIKTRGQQVTLSCSPISGHRSVSWYQQTPGQGLQFLFEYFSETQRNKGNFPGRFSGRQFSNSRSEMNVSTLELGDSALYLCASSWDWNTEAFFGQGTRLTVV.